This T cell receptor (beta chain) was recovered during a study of response to subunit inactivated influenza vaccine. General study findings and limits: Authors proposed each seasonal influenza vaccination draws in few new T cells.

This clonotype showed up just a few times. Its antigen is currently unknown. Germline V gives CDR1 LGHDT, CDR2 YNNKEL (reference sequence). The CDR3 spans 15 residues. Trimming shortened V by 1 base and J by 0 bases, and 9 bases separated the two germline ends. Each CDR3 protein is one row after TCRdb ran MiXCR on the RT-PCR reads. The data contain around 170,000 distinct CDR3 sequences, about 10% of them singletons. The rearrangement links TRBV3-1 to TRBJ1-1; no definite D call. This TCR was sampled from a man between 50 and 75 years old who received an inactivated influenza vaccine. Specimen: CD8+ T cells sorted from PBMCs, collected less than 25 months after vaccination. DNA of the CDR3: TGTGCCAGCAGCCAAGTCGACGAGTTGAACACTGAAGCTTTCTTT. This codes for CASSQVDELNTEAFF. Full variable domain (rest looked up from reference TRBV3-1 and TRBJ1-1): DTAVSQTPKYLVTQMGNDKSIKCEQNLGHDTMYWYKQDSKKFLKIMFSYNNKELIINETVPNRFSPKSPDKAHLNLHINSLELGDSAVYFCASSQVDELNTEAFFGQGTRLTVV.